Listed below are T cell receptor beta chains from one sample, sequenced in a study of T cells after somatic rescue of genetic block. Sequencing was performed with immunoSEQ multiplex PCR; in TCRdb, only in-frame clones are kept and a portion is missing. Found here are 85,000 to 100,000 clones, about nine tenths of them singletons; the top ten hold about 1.5%. Sequenced material: peripheral blood mononuclear cells (PBMCs). Every receptor here comes from a woman under 30. Both conserved end residues are part of each CDR3. D genes are given only for firm matches. Not every row has a clone size; where given, it reads once, few, many or a size class.

J gene	clone size	V gene	D gene	CDR3 protein	CDR3 DNA
TRBJ2-7	NA	TRBV18	NA	CASSPPRLASLNSYEQYF	TGTGCCAGCTCACCACCGAGGTTGGCTAGCCTCAATTCCTACGAGCAGTACTTC
TRBJ2-2	NA	TRBV7-6	TRBD2	CASIVGGETGELFF	TGTGCCAGCATCGTGGGGGGGGAGACCGGGGAGCTGTTTTTT
TRBJ2-2	NA	TRBV5-4	NA	CASRTGGGRANTGELFF	TGTGCCAGCAGAACAGGTGGTGGCCGCGCGAACACCGGGGAGCTGTTTTTT
TRBJ2-1	NA	TRBV5-1	NA	CASSLFTGLSSYNEQFF	TGCGCCAGCAGCTTGTTCACAGGGCTTAGCTCCTACAATGAGCAGTTCTTC
TRBJ1-1	NA	TRBV14	NA	CASSRTWGGRAMNTEAFF	TGTGCCAGCAGCCGGACCTGGGGCGGACGGGCGATGAACACTGAAGCTTTCTTT
TRBJ2-2	NA	TRBV5-1	NA	CASSLGATNTGELFF	TGCGCCAGCAGCCTAGGGGCCACGAACACCGGGGAGCTGTTTTTT
TRBJ2-5	NA	TRBV5-4	NA	CASTPPTGSQETQYF	TGTGCCAGCACCCCCCCAACAGGGTCCCAAGAGACCCAGTACTTC
TRBJ1-4	NA	TRBV15	TRBD1	CATSGRSGTGSEKLFF	TGTGCCACCAGCGGACGGTCCGGGACAGGGAGTGAAAAACTGTTTTTT
TRBJ2-5	NA	TRBV28	TRBD2	CASLLGLAGGEETQYF	TGTGCCAGCTTATTGGGGCTAGCGGGAGGAGAGGAGACCCAGTACTTC
TRBJ2-7	NA	TRBV7-3	NA	CASSLAPRDSAYEQYF	TGTGCCAGCAGCTTAGCCCCGCGGGACAGCGCCTACGAGCAGTACTTC
TRBJ2-1	NA	TRBV27	TRBD2	CASMRRERYEQFF	TGTGCCAGCATGAGGCGGGAGAGATATGAGCAGTTCTTC
TRBJ2-5	NA	TRBV4-1	NA	CASSQADRRGETQYF	TGCGCCAGCAGCCAAGCTGACCGAAGAGGGGAGACCCAGTACTTC
TRBJ2-2	once	TRBV28	TRBD2	CASSSTSGIGGELFF	TGTGCCAGCAGTTCCACTAGCGGGATTGGCGGGGAGCTGTTTTTT
TRBJ1-3	once	TRBV28	NA	CASSLWLLGNTIYF	TGTGCCAGCAGTTTATGGCTCTTAGGAAACACCATATATTTT
TRBJ2-5	NA	TRBV5-1	TRBD1	CASRRDSQETQYF	TGCGCCAGCAGACGGGACAGCCAAGAGACCCAGTACTTC
TRBJ1-3	NA	TRBV5-1	NA	CASSFQGGRAGNTIYF	TGCGCCAGCAGCTTCCAGGGCGGAAGGGCTGGAAACACCATATATTTT